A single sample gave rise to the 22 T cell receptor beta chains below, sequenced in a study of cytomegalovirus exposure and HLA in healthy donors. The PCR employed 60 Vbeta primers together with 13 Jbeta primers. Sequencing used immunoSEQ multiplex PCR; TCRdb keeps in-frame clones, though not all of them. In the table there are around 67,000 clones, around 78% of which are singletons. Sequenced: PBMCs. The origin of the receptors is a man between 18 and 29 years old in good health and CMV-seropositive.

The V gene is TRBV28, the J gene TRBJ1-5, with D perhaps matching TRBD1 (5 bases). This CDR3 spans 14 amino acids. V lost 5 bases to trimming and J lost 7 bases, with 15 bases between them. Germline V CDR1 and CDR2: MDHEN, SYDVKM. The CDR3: CASSPGPGNQPQHF. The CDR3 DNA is TGTGCCAGCAGTCCAGGCCCAGGGAACCAGCCCCAGCATTTT.

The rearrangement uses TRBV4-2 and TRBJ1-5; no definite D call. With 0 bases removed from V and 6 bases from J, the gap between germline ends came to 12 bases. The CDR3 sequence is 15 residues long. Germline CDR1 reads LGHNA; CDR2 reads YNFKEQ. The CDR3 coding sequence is TGTGCCAGCAGCCAAGATGCCGGGTGGAGTCAGCCCCAGCATTTT. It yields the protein CASSQDAGWSQPQHF.

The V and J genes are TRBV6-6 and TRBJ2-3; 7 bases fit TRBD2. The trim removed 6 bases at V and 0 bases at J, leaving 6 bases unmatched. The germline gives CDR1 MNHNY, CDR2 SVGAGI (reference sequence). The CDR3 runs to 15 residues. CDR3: CASRAGGTSTDTQYF. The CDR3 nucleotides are TGTGCCAGCAGGGCCGGGGGGACTAGCACAGATACGCAGTATTTT.

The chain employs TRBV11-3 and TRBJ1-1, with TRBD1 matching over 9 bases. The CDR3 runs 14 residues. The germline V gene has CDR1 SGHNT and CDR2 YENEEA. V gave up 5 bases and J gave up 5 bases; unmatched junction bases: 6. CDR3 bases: TGTGCCAGCAGCGCACAGGGGGCGCAGACTGAAGCTTTCTTT. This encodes CASSAQGAQTEAFF. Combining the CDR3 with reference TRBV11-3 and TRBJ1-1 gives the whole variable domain EAGVVQSPRYKIIEKKQPVAFWCNPISGHNTLYWYLQNLGQGPELLIRYENEEAVDDSQLPKDRFSAERLKGVDSTLKIQPAELGDSAVYLCASSAQGAQTEAFFGQGTRLTVV.

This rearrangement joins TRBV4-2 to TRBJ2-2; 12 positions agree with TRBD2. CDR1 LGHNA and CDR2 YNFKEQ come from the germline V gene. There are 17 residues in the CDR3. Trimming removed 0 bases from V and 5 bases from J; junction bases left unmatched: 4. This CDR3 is CASSQDRLAGGTGELFF. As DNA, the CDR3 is TGTGCCAGCAGCCAAGATCGTCTAGCGGGAGGGACCGGGGAGCTGTTTTTT.

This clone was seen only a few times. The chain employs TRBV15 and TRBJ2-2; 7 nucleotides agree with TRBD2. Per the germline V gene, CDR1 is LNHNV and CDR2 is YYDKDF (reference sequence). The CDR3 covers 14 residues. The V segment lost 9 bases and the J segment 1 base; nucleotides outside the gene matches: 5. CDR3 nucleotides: TGTGCCACTTCCGGGACTATGAACACCGGGGAGCTGTTTTTT. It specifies CATSGTMNTGELFF. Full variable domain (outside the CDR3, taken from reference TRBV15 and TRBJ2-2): DAMVIQNPRYQVTQFGKPVTLSCSQTLNHNVMYWYQQKSSQAPKLLFHYYDKDFNNEADTPDNFQSRRPNTSFCFLDIRSPGLGDTAMYLCATSGTMNTGELFFGEGSRLTVL.

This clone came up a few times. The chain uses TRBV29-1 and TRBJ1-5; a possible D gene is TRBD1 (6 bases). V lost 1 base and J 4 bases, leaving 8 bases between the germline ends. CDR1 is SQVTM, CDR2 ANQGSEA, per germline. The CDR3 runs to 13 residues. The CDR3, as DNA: TGCAGCGTTGAAGGGACAGCAAATCAGCCCCAGCATTTT. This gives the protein CSVEGTANQPQHF.

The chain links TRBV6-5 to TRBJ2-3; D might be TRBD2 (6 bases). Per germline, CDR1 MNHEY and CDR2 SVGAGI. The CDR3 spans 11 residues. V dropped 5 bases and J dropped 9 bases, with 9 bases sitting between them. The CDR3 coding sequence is TGTGCCAGCAGTCAGGCGGGGACGCAGTATTTT. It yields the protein CASSQAGTQYF.

Here the CDR3 DNA reads TGTGCCAGGGGACAGGCGACATCGAACACCGGGGAGCTGTTTTTT. Residues: CARGQATSNTGELFF. This chain joins TRBV7-2 and TRBJ2-2, with 8 positions matching TRBD1. Germline CDR1 is SGHTA and CDR2 is FQGNSA. The CDR3 contains 15 residues. V shed 9 bases, J shed 0 bases, and the junction held 6 bases outside the gene matches.

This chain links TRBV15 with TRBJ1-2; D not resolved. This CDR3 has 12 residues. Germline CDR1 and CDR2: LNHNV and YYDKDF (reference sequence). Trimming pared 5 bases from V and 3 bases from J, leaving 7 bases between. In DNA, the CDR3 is TGTGCCACCAGCGAGGCTGACTATGGCTACACCTTC. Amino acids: CATSEADYGYTF.

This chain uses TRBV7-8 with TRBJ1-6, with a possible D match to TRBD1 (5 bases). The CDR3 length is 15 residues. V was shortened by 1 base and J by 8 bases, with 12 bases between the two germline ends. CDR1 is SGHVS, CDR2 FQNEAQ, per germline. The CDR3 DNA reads TGTGCCAGCAGCTTAGGAGACAGCCTATATTCACCCCTCCACTTT. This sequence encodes CASSLGDSLYSPLHF.

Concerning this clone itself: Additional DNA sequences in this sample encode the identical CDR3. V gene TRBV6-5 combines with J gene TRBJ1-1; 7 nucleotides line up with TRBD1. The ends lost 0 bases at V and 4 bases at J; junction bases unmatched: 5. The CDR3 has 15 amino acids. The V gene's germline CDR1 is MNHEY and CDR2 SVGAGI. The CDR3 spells CASSYSRQGGTEAFF. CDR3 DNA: TGTGCCAGCAGTTACTCGAGGCAGGGGGGCACTGAAGCTTTCTTT.

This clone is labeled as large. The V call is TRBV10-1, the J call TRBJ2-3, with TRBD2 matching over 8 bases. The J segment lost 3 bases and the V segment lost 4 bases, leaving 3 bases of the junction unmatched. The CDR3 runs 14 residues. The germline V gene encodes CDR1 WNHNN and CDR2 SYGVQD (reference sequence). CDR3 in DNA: TGCGCCAGCAGTGCGGAGCGGGAGACAGATACGCAGTATTTT. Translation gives CASSAERETDTQYF.

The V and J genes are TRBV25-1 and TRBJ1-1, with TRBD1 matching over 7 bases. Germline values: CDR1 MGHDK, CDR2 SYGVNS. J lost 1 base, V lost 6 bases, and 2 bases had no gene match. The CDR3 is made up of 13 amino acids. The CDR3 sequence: CASRGQPNTEAFF. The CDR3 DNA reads TGTGCCAGCAGGGGACAGCCGAACACTGAAGCTTTCTTT. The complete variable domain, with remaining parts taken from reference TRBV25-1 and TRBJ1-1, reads EADIYQTPRYLVIGTGKKITLECSQTMGHDKMYWYQQDPGMELHLIHYSYGVNSTEKGDLSSESTVSRIRTEHFPLTLESARPSHTSQYLCASRGQPNTEAFFGQGTRLTVV.

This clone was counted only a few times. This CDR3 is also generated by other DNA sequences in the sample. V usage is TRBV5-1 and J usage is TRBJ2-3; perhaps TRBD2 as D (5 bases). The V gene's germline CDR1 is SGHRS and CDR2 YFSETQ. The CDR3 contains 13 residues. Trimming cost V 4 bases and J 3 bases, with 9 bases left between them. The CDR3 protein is CASSPSGTDTQYF. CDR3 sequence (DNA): TGCGCCAGCAGCCCCTCGGGAACAGATACGCAGTATTTT.

CDR3 sequence reads: CASSLRSMNTEAFF. The DNA for the CDR3 is TGCGCCAGCAGCTTAAGAAGCATGAACACTGAAGCTTTCTTT. This sequence joins TRBV5-1 and TRBJ1-1; no firm D call. Per germline, CDR1 SGHRS and CDR2 YFSETQ. The CDR3 has 14 amino acids. Trimming cost V 2 bases and J 0 bases, with 8 bases left between them.

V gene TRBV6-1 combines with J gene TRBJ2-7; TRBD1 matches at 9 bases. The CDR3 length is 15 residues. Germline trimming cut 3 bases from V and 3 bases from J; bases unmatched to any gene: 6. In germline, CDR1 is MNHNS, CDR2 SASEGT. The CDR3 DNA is TGTGCCAGCAGTGACCGACGACAGGGGGTCTACGAGCAGTACTTC. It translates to CASSDRRQGVYEQYF.

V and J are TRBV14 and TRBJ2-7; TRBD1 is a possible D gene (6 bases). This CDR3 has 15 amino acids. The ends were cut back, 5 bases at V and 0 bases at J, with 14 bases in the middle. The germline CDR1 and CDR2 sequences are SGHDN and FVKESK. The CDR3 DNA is TGTGCCAGCAGCACCCGGACAGACCACTCCTACGAGCAGTACTTC. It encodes CASSTRTDHSYEQYF.

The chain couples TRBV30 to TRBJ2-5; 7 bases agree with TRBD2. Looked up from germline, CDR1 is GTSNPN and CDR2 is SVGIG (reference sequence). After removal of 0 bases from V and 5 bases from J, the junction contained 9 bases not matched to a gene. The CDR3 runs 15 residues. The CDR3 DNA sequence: TGTGCCTGGAGTGTTTTAGCGGGCGTGGGGGAGACCCAGTACTTC. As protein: CAWSVLAGVGETQYF.

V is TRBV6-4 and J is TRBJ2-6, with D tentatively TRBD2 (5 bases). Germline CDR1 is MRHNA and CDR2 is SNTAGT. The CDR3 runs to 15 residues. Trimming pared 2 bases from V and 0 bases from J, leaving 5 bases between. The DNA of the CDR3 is TGTGCCAGCAGTGACCGGGACTCTGGGGCCAACGTCCTGACTTTC. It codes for CASSDRDSGANVLTF.

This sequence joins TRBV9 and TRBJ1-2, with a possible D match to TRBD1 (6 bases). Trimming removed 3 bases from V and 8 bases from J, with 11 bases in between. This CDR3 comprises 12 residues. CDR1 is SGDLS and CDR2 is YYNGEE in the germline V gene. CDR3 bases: TGTGCCAGCAGCGAACAGGGTAGAGGCTACACCTTC. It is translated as CASSEQGRGYTF.

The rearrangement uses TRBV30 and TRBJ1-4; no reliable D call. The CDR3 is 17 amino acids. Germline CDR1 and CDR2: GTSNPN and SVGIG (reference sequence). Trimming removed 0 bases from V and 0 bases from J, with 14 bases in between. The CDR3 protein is CAWSVGLVGATNEKLFF. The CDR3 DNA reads TGTGCCTGGAGTGTAGGCCTAGTGGGAGCAACTAATGAAAAACTGTTTTTT.